The rows below give T cell receptor beta chains drawn from one sample of a study of shared clonotypes between healthy human individuals. Sequencing was performed with immunoSEQ multiplex PCR; in TCRdb, only in-frame clones are kept and a portion is missing. The sample has fewer than 700,000 clones, around three quarters seen once. Sequencing used PBMCs. These receptor sequences come from a woman aged 35 to 49 in good health. Some clones in this sample may be carry-over from other donors' samples. CDR3s include the opening cysteine and the closing phenylalanine or tryptophan.

V,CDR3
TRBV6-5,CASSYGGETQYF
TRBV7-9,CASSLREWETQYF
TRBV15,CATSARQGVGQETQYF
TRBV5-1,CASSRGGQADYGYTF
TRBV19,CASSFDRGTDTQYF
TRBV5-5,CASSYDRIQETQYF
TRBV5-1,CASSLADSTDTQYF
TRBV30,CAWSQVGHFSYEQYF
TRBV18,CASSPRDSSYEQYF
TRBV30,CAWRGTGVLGYGYTF
TRBV13,CASSPNRDLRTDTQYF
TRBV2,CASKKDGGGDEQYF
TRBV5-1,CASSLSMSTGELFF
TRBV28,CASSDTGTEAFF
TRBV6-6,CASSSTGELFF
TRBV30,CAWSASGRGPYEQYF
TRBV29-1,CSVLTSGAYEQYF
TRBV2,CASSARKDRGVTNQPQHF
TRBV29-1,CSVEAGSGTQYF
TRBV20-1,CSARAGYEQYF
TRBV18,CASSPRRDGNKEKLFF
TRBV27,CASRRDTSYEQYF
TRBV29-1,CSVVGEVDEQYF
TRBV11-1,CASSLEGQEYNEQFF
TRBV7-9,CASSLDGGVRTEAFF
TRBV18,CASSSRLAQNNEQYF
TRBV28,CASSLSLAPYNEQFF
TRBV7-3,CASSLIGSGNTIYF
TRBV7-9,CASSLRLTGELFF
TRBV9,CASSVDEGSTDTQYF
TRBV29-1,CSVRTGSSYEQYF
TRBV28,CASRGTGEFSAEAFF
TRBV18,CASSPLQLNSGANVLTF
TRBV18,CASSPLPTTNTGELFF
TRBV7-9,CASSEPTPTSGSLEQYF
TRBV11-2,CASSLDLTGELFF
TRBV29-1,CSVDVGGNTEAFF
TRBV28,CASSLAGRGPQETQYF
TRBV19,CASSTAGQGFYEQYF
TRBV27,CASKNQGSNEKLFF
TRBV18,CASSPRTGGDTEAFF
TRBV7-3,CASSLGLAGGTGELFF
TRBV5-1,CASSLWARGGQDGYTF
TRBV5-1,CASSRRDRPLHF
TRBV6-5,CASSPSDETQYF
TRBV4-2,CASSQDTGGPYNEQFF
TRBV10-3,CAISAFQGVQGGNTIYF
TRBV28,CASSLVQAGGETQYF
TRBV4-3,CASSQDSRGPGELFF
TRBV7-2,CASSLFRGEQYF
TRBV5-8,CASSLGTRQRSNTEAFF
TRBV27,CASSFRDRGQPQHF
TRBV15,CATSRDPAPLYEQYF
TRBV6-6,CASSYSITNEQFF
TRBV5-1,CASSAAPTGGATGELFF
TRBV7-9,CASSLVGGRSSYEQYF